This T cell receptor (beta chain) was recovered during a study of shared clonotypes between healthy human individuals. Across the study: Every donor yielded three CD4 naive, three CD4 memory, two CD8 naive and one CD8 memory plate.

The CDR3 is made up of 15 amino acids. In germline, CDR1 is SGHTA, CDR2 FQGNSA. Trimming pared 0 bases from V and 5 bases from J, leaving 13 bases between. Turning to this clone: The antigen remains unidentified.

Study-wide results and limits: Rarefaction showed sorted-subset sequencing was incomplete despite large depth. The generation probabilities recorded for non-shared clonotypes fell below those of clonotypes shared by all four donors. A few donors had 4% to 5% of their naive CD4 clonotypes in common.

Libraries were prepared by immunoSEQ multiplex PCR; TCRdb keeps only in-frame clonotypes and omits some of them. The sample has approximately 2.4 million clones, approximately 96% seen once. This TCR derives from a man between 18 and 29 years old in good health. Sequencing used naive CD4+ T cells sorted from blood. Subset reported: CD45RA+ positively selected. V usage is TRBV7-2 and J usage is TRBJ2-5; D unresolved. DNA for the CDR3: TGTGCCAGCAGCTTAGCGAGTCGGGTGGGGGAGACCCAGTACTTC. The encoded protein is CASSLASRVGETQYF.